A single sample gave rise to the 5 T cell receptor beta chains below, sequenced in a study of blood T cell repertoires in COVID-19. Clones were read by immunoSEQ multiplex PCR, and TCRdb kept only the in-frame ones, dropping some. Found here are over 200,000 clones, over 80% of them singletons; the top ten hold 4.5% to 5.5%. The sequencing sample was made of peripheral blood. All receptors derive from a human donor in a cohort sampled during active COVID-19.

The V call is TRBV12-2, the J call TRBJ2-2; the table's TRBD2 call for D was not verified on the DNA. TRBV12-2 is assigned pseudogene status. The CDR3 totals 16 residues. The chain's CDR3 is CASRLVFVSVPGELFF. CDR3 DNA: TGTGCAAGTCGCTTAGTCTTCGTATCGGTCCCCGGGGAGCTGTTTTTT.

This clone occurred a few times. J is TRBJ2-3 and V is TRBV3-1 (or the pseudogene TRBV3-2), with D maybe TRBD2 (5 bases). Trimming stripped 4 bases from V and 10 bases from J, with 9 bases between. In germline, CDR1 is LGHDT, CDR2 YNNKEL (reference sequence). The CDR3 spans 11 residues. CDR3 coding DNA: TGTGCCAGCAGCCTGCCGGGGTCGCAGTATTTT. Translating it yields CASSLPGSQYF.

As DNA, the CDR3 is TGTGCCAGCAGCTTAGGTCGGTCACACGAGCAGTACTTC. Its protein is CASSLGRSHEQYF. The chain joins TRBV7-2 to TRBJ2-7, with D unresolved. Germline CDR1 and CDR2: SGHTA and FQGNSA. The CDR3 runs to 13 residues. With 1 base removed from V and 5 bases from J, the gap between germline ends came to 9 bases.

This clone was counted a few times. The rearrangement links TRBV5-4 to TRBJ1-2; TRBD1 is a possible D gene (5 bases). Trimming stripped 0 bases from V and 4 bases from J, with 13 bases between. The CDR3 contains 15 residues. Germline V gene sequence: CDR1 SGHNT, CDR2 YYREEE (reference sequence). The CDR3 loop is CASSLAFGGTYGYTF. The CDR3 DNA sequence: TGTGCCAGCAGCTTGGCCTTCGGAGGGACCTATGGCTACACCTTC.

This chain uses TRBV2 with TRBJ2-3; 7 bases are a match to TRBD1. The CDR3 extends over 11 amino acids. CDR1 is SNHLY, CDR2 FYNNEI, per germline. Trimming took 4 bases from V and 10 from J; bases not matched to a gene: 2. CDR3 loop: CASSAGGAQYF. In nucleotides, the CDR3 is TGTGCCAGCAGTGCAGGGGGAGCGCAGTATTTT.